This entry lists 24 T cell receptor beta chains sequenced from one sample in a study of beta chain features in type 1 diabetes (dated by TCRdb to between 2017 and 2018). Library creation used the immunoSEQ multiplex PCR assay. The entire isolated RNA was reverse transcribed using the High Capacity cDNA Reverse Transcription Kit, and thus expressed TCRB transcripts were sequenced. TCRdb stores this immuneACCESS table with in-frame sequences only. Part of the clones is absent; in the studies checked, under half of the shortfall reflects unresolved V genes, and no reason is known for the rest. The sample table lists around 280,000 clones, about 15% of them with a count of one. The top ten clonotypes cover around 0.015% of the sample. Study-wide findings and limitations: In all four CD4+ subsets, TCRB CDR3 length was moderately but significantly shorter in type 1 diabetes patients.

No cognate antigen is known for these TCRs. Sequences were obtained from naive CD4+ T cells from blood. Explained via the paper, the cell subset or site label denotes: true naive CD4+ T cells. The receptors stem from a young man with type 1 diabetes.

The chain uses TRBV19 and TRBJ1-2; D possibly corresponds to TRBD1 (5 bases). The CDR3 totals 14 residues. Germline CDR1 reads LNHDA; CDR2 reads SQIVND (reference sequence). Trimming cost V 6 bases and J 4 bases, with 15 bases left between them. The CDR3 region is CASRRQTLIYGYTF. CDR3 nucleotides: TGTGCCAGTAGGCGACAGACCCTTATCTATGGCTACACCTTC.

The V call is TRBV30, the J call TRBJ1-4; the match to TRBD1 covers 9 bases. The V gene's germline CDR1 is GTSNPN and CDR2 SVGIG (reference sequence). The V gene end was trimmed by 1 base and the J gene end by 7 bases; junction bases not matched to a gene: 7. The CDR3 runs to 15 residues. Here the CDR3 DNA reads TGTGCCTGGAGTGGGGGGTGGACAGGGGCTGAAAAACTGTTTTTT. Translating gives CAWSGGWTGAEKLFF.

This clone was counted only a few times. The J gene is TRBJ2-1, the V gene TRBV28; TRBD2 matches 10 bases. Per germline, CDR1 MDHEN and CDR2 SYDVKM. This CDR3 has 15 amino acids. V was clipped by 7 bases and J by 6 bases; unmatched bases: 9. CDR3 sequence reads: CASKAIAGGSNEQFF. In DNA, the CDR3 is TGTGCCAGCAAGGCAATAGCGGGAGGTTCCAATGAGCAGTTCTTC.

As regards this clone: One end of the junction fails to match germline, which may point to a read error. This chain connects TRBV5-1 to TRBJ2-5; TRBD1 is a possible D gene (6 bases). The CDR3 length is 11 residues. The germline CDR1 and CDR2 sequences are SGHRS and YFSETQ. The CDR3 sequence is CASSREGEPNF. In nucleotides, the CDR3 is TGCGCCAGCAGCAGAGAGGGGGAGCCTAACTTC.

This rearrangement joins TRBV15 to TRBJ2-5; D possibly corresponds to TRBD1 (5 bases). Germline values: CDR1 LNHNV, CDR2 YYDKDF (reference sequence). The V gene lost 1 base and the J gene lost 3 bases, with 12 bases spanning the gap. The CDR3 runs to 15 residues. CDR3 region: CATSRAFFREETQYF. CDR3 sequence (DNA): TGTGCCACCAGCAGAGCATTTTTCAGGGAAGAGACCCAGTACTTC.

This clone has more than one count but fewer than ten. V usage is TRBV14 and J usage is TRBJ1-2; the D gene is possibly TRBD1 (6 bases). The germline CDR1 and CDR2 sequences are SGHDN and FVKESK. The V gene lost 1 base and the J gene lost 4 bases, with 7 bases spanning the gap. The CDR3 is 13 amino acids. DNA of the CDR3: TGTGCCAGCAGCCAAGCGGACAGCTATGGCTACACCTTC. Translated, it gives CASSQADSYGYTF. The complete variable domain, with remaining parts taken from reference TRBV14 and TRBJ1-2, reads EAGVTQFPSHSVIEKGQTVTLRCDPISGHDNLYWYRRVMGKEIKFLLHFVKESKQDESGMPNNRFLAERTGGTYSTLKVQPAELEDSGVYFCASSQADSYGYTFGSGTRLTVV.

The J gene is TRBJ2-5, the V gene TRBV5-1; D is possibly TRBD2 (5 bases). Germline V gives CDR1 SGHRS, CDR2 YFSETQ. The CDR3 length is 13 residues. Trimming cost V 8 bases and J 2 bases, with 13 bases left between them. This CDR3 is CASTAGVQETQYF. In nucleotides, the CDR3 is TGCGCCAGTACGGCGGGCGTACAAGAGACCCAGTACTTC.

The chain joins TRBV7-2 to TRBJ1-2, with 7 nucleotides matching TRBD1. This CDR3 has 15 residues. CDR1 is SGHTA, CDR2 FQGNSA, per germline. V trimming: 1 base; J trimming: 1 base; junction bases outside the gene matches: 3. CDR3 protein: CASSLGDSLNYGYTF. CDR3 DNA sequence: TGTGCCAGCAGCTTAGGGGACAGCCTTAACTATGGCTACACCTTC.

This clone was detected only a few times. The V and J genes are TRBV9 and TRBJ2-1; TRBD2 matches at 8 bases. Germline CDR1 SGDLS, CDR2 YYNGEE. V lost 4 bases and J lost 0; bases outside the gene matches: 6. The CDR3 loop spans 16 amino acids. The CDR3 sequence is CASSTSGQSSYNEQFF. Written as DNA, the CDR3 is TGTGCCAGCAGCACTAGCGGTCAAAGCTCCTACAATGAGCAGTTCTTC. Drawing the rest from reference TRBV9 and TRBJ2-1, the complete variable domain is DSGVTQTPKHLITATGQRVTLRCSPRSGDLSVYWYQQSLDQGLQFLIQYYNGEERAKGNILERFSAQQFPDLHSELNLSSLELGDSALYFCASSTSGQSSYNEQFFGPGTRLTVL.

This chain uses TRBV19 with TRBJ2-1, with 9 bases fitting TRBD1. CDR3 length equals 17 residues. Germline CDR1 and CDR2: LNHDA and SQIVND (reference sequence). With 7 bases clipped from V and 1 base from J, the junction kept 11 bases outside the gene matches. The CDR3 loop reads CASIQGQGTGSYNEQFF. CDR3 nucleotide sequence: TGTGCCAGTATCCAGGGACAGGGCACCGGATCCTACAATGAGCAGTTCTTC.

In this sample, this clone turned up a few times. The rearrangement uses TRBV5-1 and TRBJ2-3; the match to TRBD2 covers 8 bases. The length of the CDR3 is 14 residues. CDR1 and CDR2 (germline): SGHRS, YFSETQ. The V gene end was trimmed by 10 bases and the J gene end by 3 bases; junction bases not matched to a gene: 10. Written as DNA, the CDR3 is TGCGCCGCCGGACGGGGGGGCCGAACAGATACGCAGTATTTT. Translating gives CAAGRGGRTDTQYF.

This clone was seen more than once but under ten times. The CDR3 sequence: CASSFRTGTYEQYF. The CDR3 region has the DNA TGTGCCAGCAGCTTCCGGACAGGGACCTACGAGCAGTACTTC. The gene calls are TRBV11-2 and TRBJ2-7; TRBD1 aligns across 8 bases. Germline V lookup: CDR1 SGHAT, CDR2 FQNNGV. CDR3 length equals 14 residues. V was clipped by 3 bases and J by 2 bases; unmatched bases: 3.

This clone appeared a few times. This chain connects TRBV20-1 to TRBJ2-7, with a weak D call TRBD1 (6 bases). Trimming removed 4 bases at V and 7 bases at J, with 11 bases between. From germline, CDR1 is DFQATT and CDR2 SNEGSKA (reference sequence). CDR3 length: 11 residues. The CDR3 DNA reads as TGCAGTGCTAAGGGGGTATCAGAGCAGTACTTC. Its protein is CSAKGVSEQYF.

The V and J genes are TRBV29-1 and TRBJ2-5; the match to TRBD1 covers 8 bases. Germline CDR1 is SQVTM and CDR2 is ANQGSEA. The CDR3 is 14 amino acids. Trimming removed 2 bases from V and 1 base from J; junction bases left unmatched: 3. The CDR3 DNA is TGCAGCGTTGAAAGGGACAGGAGCCAAGAGACCCAGTACTTC. Protein: CSVERDRSQETQYF.

The chain joins TRBV27 to TRBJ1-2, with D possibly being TRBD1 (6 bases). Trimming left V 3 bases short and J 7 bases short, with 15 bases between. Germline assignment: CDR1 MNHEY and CDR2 SMNVEV (reference sequence). The CDR3 runs to 14 residues. CDR3 amino acids: CASSFLQGTSGYTF. For the CDR3, the DNA is TGTGCCAGCAGTTTCCTACAGGGAACAAGTGGCTACACCTTC.

This CDR3 is CASSSRLAWNIQYF. The CDR3, as DNA: TGTGCCAGCAGCTCCCGACTAGCTTGGAACATTCAGTACTTC. The chain combines TRBV13 with TRBJ2-4; 7 bases align to TRBD2. The germline CDR1 and CDR2 sequences are PRHDT and FYEKMQ (reference sequence). CDR3 length equals 14 residues. V trimming: 4 bases; J trimming: 7 bases; junction bases outside the gene matches: 7.

The chain recombines TRBV5-1 with TRBJ1-5; the match to TRBD1 covers 8 bases. Germline loops: CDR1 SGHRS, CDR2 YFSETQ. This CDR3 has 14 amino acids. The ends lost 4 bases at V and 7 bases at J; junction bases unmatched: 7. The CDR3 nucleotides are TGCGCCAGCAGCGCACAGGGGGGCGGGCAGCCCCAGCATTTT. Amino acid sequence: CASSAQGGGQPQHF.

This clone was counted between two and nine times. V gene TRBV9 combines with J gene TRBJ2-4, with 9 nucleotides matching TRBD2. V was clipped by 4 bases and J by 1 base; unmatched bases: 9. CDR3 size: 17 residues. The V gene's germline CDR1 is SGDLS and CDR2 YYNGEE. DNA of the CDR3: TGTGCCAGCAGCCCATTCGGACTAGCGAGCGCCAAAAACATTCAGTACTTC. It yields the protein CASSPFGLASAKNIQYF.

J is TRBJ2-7 and V is TRBV29-1; 12 nucleotides align to TRBD2. The germline V gene has CDR1 SQVTM and CDR2 ANQGSEA. Losses at the gene ends were 0 bases for V and 3 bases for J; bases not matched to a gene: 6. This CDR3 region has 16 residues. The CDR3 spells CSVEDRLAGDGYEQYF. The CDR3 DNA sequence: TGCAGCGTTGAAGATCGACTAGCGGGAGACGGCTACGAGCAGTACTTC.

J is TRBJ2-1 and V is TRBV7-2; perhaps TRBD1 as D (6 bases). V lost 5 bases, J lost 7 bases, and 9 bases lay in between. There are 12 residues in the CDR3. Looked up from germline, CDR1 is SGHTA and CDR2 is FQGNSA. CDR3: CASSRDRNEQFF. The CDR3 nucleotides read TGTGCCAGCAGCAGAGACAGGAATGAGCAGTTCTTC.

V usage is TRBV18 and J usage is TRBJ2-1; 8 bases match TRBD2. Germline values: CDR1 KGHSH, CDR2 LQKENI. There are 15 residues in the CDR3. With V trimmed by 6 bases and J by 6 bases, 10 bases remained unmatched. The CDR3 sequence: CASSQLAERGNEQFF. The CDR3 DNA sequence: TGTGCCAGCTCCCAACTAGCGGAGAGGGGCAATGAGCAGTTCTTC.

This clone came up a few times. The CDR3 DNA reads as TGTGCCTGGAGTGTGGTTGGAGCGGGAGAGCGGGAGACCCAGTACTTC. Residues: CAWSVVGAGERETQYF. This chain links TRBV30 with TRBJ2-5; TRBD2 matches 8 bases. The CDR3 is 16 amino acids. CDR1 and CDR2 (germline): GTSNPN, SVGIG (reference sequence). Trimming took 0 bases from V and 5 from J; bases not matched to a gene: 11.

The chain employs TRBV30 and TRBJ1-1, with no clear D. From germline, CDR1 is GTSNPN and CDR2 SVGIG (reference sequence). This CDR3 has 14 residues. The V end was cut by 2 bases, the J end by 0 bases, with 10 bases between. CDR3 nucleotides: TGTGCCTGGAGTAGTGGCAGGTTGAACACTGAAGCTTTCTTT. Translating it yields CAWSSGRLNTEAFF. Drawing the rest from reference TRBV30 and TRBJ1-1, the complete variable domain is SQTIHQWPATLVQPVGSPLSLECTVEGTSNPNLYWYRQAAGRGLQLLFYSVGIGQISSEVPQNLSASRPQDRQFILSSKKLLLSDSGFYLCAWSSGRLNTEAFFGQGTRLTVV.

This clone appeared many times. The CDR3 spells CSVTGILYNEQFF. The CDR3 bases are TGCAGCGTTACAGGGATACTCTACAATGAGCAGTTCTTC. The chain is built from TRBV29-1 and TRBJ2-1; possible D gene TRBD1, 6 bases. This CDR3 spans 13 amino acids. Germline CDR1 and CDR2: SQVTM and ANQGSEA. The germline V and J ends were trimmed by 5 bases and 3 bases, with 11 bases remaining between them.